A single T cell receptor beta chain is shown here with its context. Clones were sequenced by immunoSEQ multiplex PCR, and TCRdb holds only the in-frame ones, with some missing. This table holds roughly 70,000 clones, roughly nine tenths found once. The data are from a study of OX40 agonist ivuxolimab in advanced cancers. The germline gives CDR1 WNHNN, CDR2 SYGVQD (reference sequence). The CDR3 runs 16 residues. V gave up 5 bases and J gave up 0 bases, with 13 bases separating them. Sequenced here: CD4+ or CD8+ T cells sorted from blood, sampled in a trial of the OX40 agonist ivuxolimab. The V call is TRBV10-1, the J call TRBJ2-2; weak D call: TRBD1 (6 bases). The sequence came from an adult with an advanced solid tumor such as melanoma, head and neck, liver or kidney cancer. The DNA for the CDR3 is TGCGCCAGCAGTCCCTCGGGGACAACGAACACCGGGGAGCTGTTTTTT. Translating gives CASSPSGTTNTGELFF.